The 8 T cell receptor beta chains below come from one sample, sequenced in a study of a mutant IDH1 vaccine in newly diagnosed glioma. Their antigens are not known. Sequencing was performed with immunoSEQ multiplex PCR; in TCRdb, only in-frame clones are kept and a portion is missing. The sample consists of some 130,000 clones, around four fifths of them appearing once. Sample time point: week 11, during vaccination. The content of each vaccine dose was 300 ug of mutant IDH1 20-mer peptide, and topical imiquimod accompanied it. The material was PBMCs, obtained from a glioma patient whose treatment included an IDH1 peptide vaccine. The receptors were sampled from a man aged 35 to 55 with glioma.

This sequence joins TRBV7-2 and TRBJ1-5; no definite D call. The CDR3 sequence is 15 residues long. V was clipped by 3 bases and J by 2 bases, with 11 bases between them. The V gene's germline CDR1 is SGHTA and CDR2 FQGNSA. As DNA, the CDR3 is TGTGCCAGCAGCTTGTCCGTCGACGGCAATCAGCCCCAGCATTTT. As protein: CASSLSVDGNQPQHF.

J is TRBJ2-7 and V is TRBV10-3; tentatively, D is TRBD1 (6 bases). This CDR3 comprises 15 residues. Trimming took 2 bases from V and 5 from J, leaving 16 bases between them. Germline assignment: CDR1 ENHRY and CDR2 SYGVKD. The DNA of the CDR3 is TGTGCCATCAGTGAGACGGGACAAGGGTCTGACGAGCAGTACTTC. It translates to CAISETGQGSDEQYF.

The V gene is TRBV7-2, the J gene TRBJ2-1, with D possibly being TRBD2 (7 bases). Trimming shortened V by 3 bases and J by 2 bases, and 17 bases separated the two germline ends. The CDR3 runs to 17 residues. Germline CDR1 and CDR2: SGHTA and FQGNSA. DNA of the CDR3: TGTGCCAGCAGCTTGTTTCCGGGGGGCCTGACCTACAATGAGCAGTTCTTC. Residues: CASSLFPGGLTYNEQFF. Supplemented by reference TRBV7-2 and TRBJ2-1, the full variable domain reads GAGVSQSPSNKVTEKGKDVELRCDPISGHTALYWYRQSLGQGLEFLIYFQGNSAPDKSGLPSDRFSAERTGGSVSTLTIQRTQQEDSAVYLCASSLFPGGLTYNEQFFGPGTRLTVL.

This clone has more than one count but fewer than ten. The V call is TRBV18, the J call TRBJ1-1; D remains unclear. Germline lookup yields CDR1 KGHSH and CDR2 LQKENI. The CDR3 is 13 amino acids. The germline V and J ends were trimmed by 3 bases and 1 base, with 6 bases remaining between them. CDR3 sequence: CASSPWENTEAFF. Written as DNA, the CDR3 is TGTGCCAGCTCACCGTGGGAGAACACTGAAGCTTTCTTT. Variable domain in full (rest from reference TRBV18 and TRBJ1-1): NAGVMQNPRHLVRRRGQEARLRCSPMKGHSHVYWYRQLPEEGLKFMVYLQKENIIDESGMPKERFSAEFPKEGPSILRIQQVVRGDSAAYFCASSPWENTEAFFGQGTRLTVV.

The chain employs TRBV6-1 and TRBJ1-1; 8 bases fit TRBD1. V gave up 4 bases and J gave up 2 bases; unmatched junction bases: 6. The germline V gene has CDR1 MNHNS and CDR2 SASEGT. This CDR3 spans 15 amino acids. CDR3 sequence reads: CASSGRDRINTEAFF. CDR3 coding DNA: TGTGCCAGCAGTGGCCGGGACAGGATAAACACTGAAGCTTTCTTT.

The genes are TRBV7-2 and TRBJ2-1, with D unresolved. Germline V gives CDR1 SGHTA, CDR2 FQGNSA. This CDR3 is 14 amino acids long. V lost 1 base, J lost 10 bases, and 14 bases lay in between. CDR3 sequence (DNA): TGTGCCAGCAGCTTAGTCCTTCTAGTGGGAGAGCAGTTCTTC. Its protein is CASSLVLLVGEQFF.

This clone was observed a single time. The chain combines TRBV29-1 with TRBJ1-2; TRBD1 aligns across 7 bases. Trimming cost V 7 bases and J 8 bases; bases outside gene matches: 13. The CDR3 runs to 13 residues. The germline gives CDR1 SQVTM, CDR2 ANQGSEA. The CDR3 DNA sequence: TGCAGCGCCTTTAAGAGGGGGCGTACGGGCTACACCTTC. Translating gives CSAFKRGRTGYTF.

This rearrangement joins TRBV7-8 to TRBJ2-1, with 8 bases that match TRBD1. V lost 5 bases, J lost 9 bases, and 9 bases stayed unmatched. This CDR3 has 14 amino acids. CDR1 is SGHVS and CDR2 is FQNEAQ in the germline V gene. DNA for the CDR3: TGTGCCAGCAGCCAAGCTCAGGGGGCCTTTGAGCAGTTCTTC. Protein: CASSQAQGAFEQFF.